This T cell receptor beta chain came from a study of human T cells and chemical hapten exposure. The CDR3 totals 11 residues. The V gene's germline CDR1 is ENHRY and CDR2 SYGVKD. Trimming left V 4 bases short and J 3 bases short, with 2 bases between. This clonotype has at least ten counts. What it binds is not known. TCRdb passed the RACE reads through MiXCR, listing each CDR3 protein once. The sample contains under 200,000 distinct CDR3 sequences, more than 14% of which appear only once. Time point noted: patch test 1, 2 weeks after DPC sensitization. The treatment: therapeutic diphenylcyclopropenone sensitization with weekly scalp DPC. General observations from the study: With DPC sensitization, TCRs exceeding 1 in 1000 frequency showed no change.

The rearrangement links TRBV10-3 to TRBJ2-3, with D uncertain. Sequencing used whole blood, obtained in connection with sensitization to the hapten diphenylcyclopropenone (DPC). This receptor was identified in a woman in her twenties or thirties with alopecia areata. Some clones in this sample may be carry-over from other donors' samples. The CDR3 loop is CAISATDTQYF. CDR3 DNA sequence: TGTGCCATCAGTGCTACAGATACGCAGTATTTT.